Below, 13 T cell receptor beta chains from the same sample are listed, as sequenced in a study of blood T cells in healthy people across ages. The use of a sample-barcoded 5' primer and a J-beta primer mix characterized a second PCR of about 7 to 12 cycles. Via MiXCR, TCRdb re-called the 5' RACE reads, giving one row per CDR3 protein. The table shows 650,000 to 1,000,000 distinct CDR3 sequences, with roughly 46% occurring only once. The sequencing input was blood. Source of these receptors: a man of 80 years or more in good health.

DNA of the CDR3: TGTGCCAGCAGCTTAAACTTCGGACTTCGAAAGGGGAACACTGAAGCTTTCTTT. Its translation: CASSLNFGLRKGNTEAFF. The rearrangement joins TRBV13 to TRBJ1-1; D unresolved. CDR3 length: 18 amino acids. The V gene's germline CDR1 is PRHDT and CDR2 FYEKMQ (reference sequence). V lost 2 bases, J lost 1 base, and 20 bases lay in between.

The J gene is TRBJ2-7, the V gene TRBV27; no clear D gene. The germline V gene has CDR1 MNHEY and CDR2 SMNVEV (reference sequence). The CDR3 is made up of 13 amino acids. The ends were cut back, 4 bases at V and 4 bases at J, with 11 bases in the middle. This CDR3 is CASSSGYLYEQYF. Written as DNA, the CDR3 is TGTGCCAGCAGTTCGGGCTACCTGTACGAGCAGTACTTC.

The chain couples TRBV15 to TRBJ2-6; either TRBD1 or TRBD2 may supply D (5 bases each). V was trimmed by 1 base and J by 1 base, leaving 11 bases between them. The CDR3 has 17 amino acids. Germline loops: CDR1 LNHNV, CDR2 YYDKDF (reference sequence). The CDR3 here is CATSRVGGGSGANVLTF. In nucleotides, the CDR3 is TGTGCCACCAGCAGAGTTGGGGGTGGGTCTGGGGCCAACGTCCTGACTTTC.

This clonotype was counted a single time. The chain has TRBV10-1 and TRBJ2-7, with 7 bases identical to TRBD1. The DNA end favors TRBJ2-5, so the J call may be wrong. This CDR3 spans 13 amino acids. CDR1 is WNHNN, CDR2 SYGVQD, per germline (reference sequence). The CDR3 sequence is CASSASGTATQYF. DNA for the CDR3: TGCGCCAGCAGTGCCTCCGGGACAGCGACCCAGTACTTC.

The CDR3 DNA is TGTGCCAGCAGCTTAACCAGGACCCTCAATCAGCCCCAGCATTTT. Its translation is CASSLTRTLNQPQHF. V and J are TRBV7-3 and TRBJ1-5, with unresolved D. Germline V gene sequence: CDR1 SGHTA, CDR2 FQGTGA. There are 15 residues in the CDR3. Trimming took 0 bases from V and 3 from J, leaving 9 bases between them.

In this sample, this clonotype turned up a few times. A much larger clone differs by one base, so this may be a read error. The chain links TRBV12-3 or TRBV12-4 to TRBJ2-5, with 7 positions matching TRBD1. CDR3 length: 14 residues. V shed 4 bases and J 11 bases; nucleotides not matched to a gene: 13. In DNA, the CDR3 is TGTGCCAGCAGTTCTACAGGGGAAGTCGATGAGCAGTACTTC. Protein sequence: CASSSTGEVDEQYF.

In its sample, this clonotype was seen many times. The rearrangement joins TRBV7-2 to TRBJ2-7, with a tentative D call TRBD2 (5 bases). This CDR3 region has 15 residues. Germline V gene sequence: CDR1 SGHTA, CDR2 FQGNSA. V was cut by 0 bases and J by 4 bases, with 13 bases left in between. CDR3 bases: TGTGCCAGCAGCTTAGCCTCCGGGGTAGAGTACGAGCAGTACTTC. It translates to CASSLASGVEYEQYF.

This clonotype was detected ten times or more. The chain carries TRBV28 and TRBJ1-4; maybe TRBD1 (5 bases). Germline lookup yields CDR1 MDHEN and CDR2 SYDVKM. CDR3 length: 14 amino acids. V was pared by 5 bases and J by 6 bases, with 13 bases between. The CDR3 region is CASSRRGGDEKLFF. The CDR3 coding sequence is TGTGCCAGCAGTAGGCGGGGGGGGGATGAAAAACTGTTTTTT.

This clonotype has only a few counts. The V call is TRBV29-1, the J call TRBJ2-3; the D is unclear. Trimming took 6 bases from V and 0 from J, leaving 7 bases between them. CDR1 and CDR2 from the germline V gene are SQVTM and ANQGSEA. There are 12 residues in the CDR3. The CDR3 reads CSVTHSTDTQYF. The CDR3 region has the DNA TGCAGCGTCACTCACAGCACAGATACGCAGTATTTT.

This clonotype showed up just a few times. The genes are TRBV7-2 and TRBJ2-1; D perhaps matches TRBD2 (6 bases). V was shortened by 2 bases and J by 0 bases, with 20 bases between the two germline ends. Germline lookup yields CDR1 SGHTA and CDR2 FQGNSA. The CDR3 covers 19 residues. CDR3 in amino acids: CASSLPRDSSISSYNEQFF. The CDR3 bases are TGTGCCAGCAGCTTACCCCGGGACTCCTCGATTAGCTCCTACAATGAGCAGTTCTTC.

The V and J genes are TRBV20-1 and TRBJ2-1, with 15 bases aligning to TRBD2. This CDR3 comprises 16 residues. The junction had 10 bases not matched to a gene; V was cut back by 6 bases and J by 7 bases. In germline, CDR1 is DFQATT, CDR2 SNEGSKA (reference sequence). CDR3 sequence (DNA): TGCAGTGCCCCCGGACTAGCGGGAGGGCCGCGGAATGAGCAGTTCTTC. It yields the protein CSAPGLAGGPRNEQFF.

The chain links TRBV4-2 to TRBJ2-3, with a weak D call TRBD2 (6 bases). The CDR3 runs 16 residues. Deletions cut 1 base from V and 0 bases from J, with 11 bases between. Looked up from germline, CDR1 is LGHNA and CDR2 is YNFKEQ. Written as DNA, the CDR3 is TGTGCCAGCAGCCAAGGGGGGAGGCAGAGCACAGATACGCAGTATTTT. Translated: CASSQGGRQSTDTQYF.

The rearrangement joins TRBV7-2 to TRBJ1-3; D uncertain. The germline V and J ends were trimmed by 5 bases and 6 bases, with 8 bases remaining between them. Germline V gene lookup returns CDR1 SGHTA and CDR2 FQGNSA. The CDR3 runs 12 residues. CDR3 DNA sequence: TGTGCCAGCAGCGTCGGGATAAACACCATATATTTT. Translation gives CASSVGINTIYF.